Below are 11 T cell receptor beta chains sequenced from a single sample in a study of blood T cell repertoires in COVID-19. Here immunoSEQ multiplex PCR was the method, and the copy in TCRdb shows in-frame clones only, minus some. The profile shows about 280,000 clones, around 85% of them singletons. Sample: peripheral blood. The receptors shown here come from a man aged 50 to 60 with active or convalescent COVID-19.

CDR3 region: CASRHGDQPQHF. CDR3 nucleotide sequence: TGTGCCAGTAGACACGGGGATCAGCCCCAGCATTTT. This chain joins TRBV19 and TRBJ1-5; no firm D call. The V end lost 6 bases, the J end lost 5 bases, and 8 bases lay between the germline ends. CDR1 LNHDA and CDR2 SQIVND come from the germline V gene (reference sequence). The CDR3 extends over 12 amino acids.

The chain is built from TRBV5-6 and TRBJ2-5; TRBD1 matches 8 bases. The junction had 14 bases not matched to a gene; V was cut back by 4 bases and J by 6 bases. CDR1 is SGHDT and CDR2 is YYEEEE in the germline V gene. The CDR3 totals 16 residues. The CDR3 DNA reads TGTGCCAGCAGCAATACCAGGGGGCGAGGGTCAAAGACCCAGTACTTC. The encoded protein is CASSNTRGRGSKTQYF.

The rearrangement joins TRBV4-2 to TRBJ2-1, with a weak D call TRBD2 (5 bases). Deletions cut 0 bases from V and 3 bases from J, with 12 bases between. CDR3 length: 16 residues. Germline V CDR1 and CDR2: LGHNA, YNFKEQ. The CDR3 region is CASSQEGRVVYNEQFF. DNA for the CDR3: TGTGCCAGCAGCCAAGAAGGGAGAGTGGTCTACAATGAGCAGTTCTTC.

The rearrangement uses TRBV2 and TRBJ2-2, with D perhaps matching TRBD1 (5 bases). The CDR3 has 12 amino acids. V shed 10 bases and J shed 4 bases, with 10 bases lying between them. CDR1 is SNHLY, CDR2 FYNNEI, per germline. The CDR3 nucleotides are TGTGCCACAGAAGGGGTCACCGGGGAGCTGTTTTTT. Protein: CATEGVTGELFF.

This chain links TRBV28 with TRBJ1-2, with TRBD1 identical over 7 bases. The V gene's germline CDR1 is MDHEN and CDR2 SYDVKM. CDR3 size: 15 residues. The V and J ends lost 1 base and 4 bases, in that order; junction bases with no gene match: 6. The CDR3 protein is CASSLLGGGIYGYTF. The CDR3, as DNA: TGTGCCAGCAGTTTATTAGGGGGCGGGATCTATGGCTACACCTTC.

The chain employs TRBV15 and TRBJ2-4, with 9 bases matching TRBD1. The CDR3 length is 14 residues. Germline CDR1 is LNHNV and CDR2 is YYDKDF (reference sequence). With V trimmed by 6 bases and J by 9 bases, 9 bases remained unmatched. The CDR3 protein is CATSPKGTGIIQYF. CDR3 sequence (DNA): TGTGCCACCAGTCCGAAGGGGACAGGGATCATTCAGTACTTC.

The genes are TRBV7-8 and TRBJ2-1, with 8 bases identical to TRBD2. CDR1 and CDR2 (germline): SGHVS, FQNEAQ. The CDR3 length is 16 residues. V lost 5 bases, J lost 3 bases, and 9 bases stayed unmatched. CDR3 nucleotide sequence: TGTGCCAGCAGCCGGTTTACTAGCGGAAACTACAATGAGCAGTTCTTC. Its protein product is CASSRFTSGNYNEQFF.

This clone was observed a few times. The chain links TRBV11-2 to TRBJ1-2, with a tentative D call TRBD1 (5 bases). The CDR3 length is 14 residues. Germline CDR1 is SGHAT and CDR2 is FQNNGV. V dropped 5 bases and J dropped 6 bases, with 16 bases sitting between them. CDR3 bases: TGTGCCAGCAGCCCGACCGGGGGAGTCAATGGCTACACCTTC. Amino acids: CASSPTGGVNGYTF. The full variable domain, rest sourced from reference TRBV11-2 and TRBJ1-2, is EAGVAQSPRYKIIEKRQSVAFWCNPISGHATLYWYQQILGQGPKLLIQFQNNGVVDDSQLPKDRFSAERLKGVDSTLKIQPAKLEDSAVYLCASSPTGGVNGYTFGSGTRLTVV.

CDR3 in amino acids: CASSQVGQYTEAFF. For the CDR3, the DNA is TGCGCCAGCAGCCAAGTAGGACAGTACACTGAAGCTTTCTTT. The rearrangement uses TRBV4-3 and TRBJ1-1; D possibly corresponds to TRBD1 (6 bases). V lost 1 base to trimming and J lost 3 bases, with 9 bases between them. The CDR3 spans 14 residues. Germline lookup yields CDR1 LGHNA and CDR2 YSLEER.

V usage is TRBV2 and J usage is TRBJ1-2, with a possible D match to TRBD1 (6 bases). Looked up from germline, CDR1 is SNHLY and CDR2 is FYNNEI. V lost 6 bases to trimming and J lost 5 bases, with 19 bases between them. There are 15 residues in the CDR3. CDR3 sequence: CASRASRGLGYGYTF. Here the CDR3 DNA reads TGTGCCAGCAGAGCCAGCAGGGGTCTAGGGTATGGCTACACCTTC.

This clone was detected once. The chain couples TRBV27 to TRBJ1-1; D uncertain. Trimming took 8 bases from V and 0 from J, leaving 7 bases between them. In germline, CDR1 is MNHEY, CDR2 SMNVEV (reference sequence). This CDR3 contains 12 residues. As DNA, the CDR3 is TGTGCCAGCCTCTCTTTGAACACTGAAGCTTTCTTT. Translated: CASLSLNTEAFF.